This T cell receptor beta chain appears in the sequencing data of a study of T cells after yellow fever vaccination. Comment on this clonotype: What it binds is unknown.

Trimming removed 7 bases from V and 0 bases from J, with 10 bases in between. The CDR3 totals 14 residues. Germline values: CDR1 MDHEN, CDR2 SYDVKM. By 5'RACE template switching, TCR cDNA was produced, with a universal primer site and UMIs added in the process. Each CDR3 protein is one row after TCRdb ran MiXCR on the 5' RACE reads. The sample includes 300,000 to 400,000 distinct CDR3 sequences, roughly 6.1% of them seen just once. Notes on the study in general: Repertoires sorted by FACS could include abundant clonotypes that are contaminants from the bulk population. Post-booster reappearance was seen for most primary-vaccination clones (around 96% CD4, about 90% CD8).

This clonotype was obtained from a man aged 25-40 years who received the YFV17D yellow fever vaccine. The rearrangement joins TRBV28 to TRBJ2-1; no definite D call. The source material was PBMCs, sampled 5 days after the yellow fever booster vaccination. The CDR3: CASKPASSYNEQFF. The CDR3 DNA follows: TGTGCCAGCAAACCGGCTAGCTCCTACAATGAGCAGTTCTTC.